This T cell receptor (beta chain) was found in a study of response to subunit inactivated influenza vaccine. One entry per CDR3 protein results from TCRdb running MiXCR on the RT-PCR reads. Of hundreds of thousands of distinct CDR3 sequences listed, around 20% are singletons. CDR3 length: 14 residues. Germline loops: CDR1 MGHDK, CDR2 SYGVNS. V was trimmed by 4 bases and J by 6 bases, leaving 16 bases between them. General study points: T cells newly recruited by each seasonal influenza vaccination are few, the authors suggested.

Concerning this clonotype itself: The antigen is undetermined.

The origin of this receptor is a man in his fifties who received an inactivated influenza vaccine. Here the sequenced sample was PBMCs from blood, taken less than 6 days after vaccination. The V call is TRBV25-1, the J call TRBJ2-7, with TRBD2 as a possible D gene (6 bases). The CDR3 loop reads CASSASGGEPEQYF. The DNA for the CDR3 is TGTGCCAGCAGTGCCTCAGGAGGGGAACCCGAGCAGTACTTC.